This T cell receptor beta chain was sequenced for a study of shared clonotypes between healthy human individuals. Some clones are missing from TCRdb's copy, which holds only in-frame ones; the method was immunoSEQ multiplex PCR. The data contain 100,000 to 120,000 clones, around two thirds of them seen just once; the ten biggest clones take up just under 25%. The V gene's germline CDR1 is MDHEN and CDR2 SYDVKM. V was shortened by 0 bases and J by 6 bases, with 15 bases between the two germline ends. The CDR3 runs 15 residues. Adult Caucasians living in Nashville, Tennessee made up all of the donors. The sample comprised memory CD8+ T cells sorted from blood. Noted subset: CD45RO+ cells pooled with CCR7-negative TemRA cells. The TCR was taken from a woman younger than 45 in good health. The rearrangement uses TRBV28 and TRBJ2-7; the D is unclear. The CDR3: CASSLWGSFSAEQYF. CDR3 sequence (DNA): TGTGCCAGCAGTTTATGGGGCAGCTTCTCGGCCGAGCAGTACTTC. Using reference TRBV28 and TRBJ2-7 for the parts outside the CDR3, the full variable domain is DVKVTQSSRYLVKRTGEKVFLECVQDMDHENMFWYRQDPGLGLRLIYFSYDVKMKEKGDIPEGYSVSREKKERFSLILESASTNQTSMYLCASSLWGSFSAEQYFGPGTRLTVT.